The next 8 T cell receptor beta chains were all read from a single sample in a study of T cells in Graves' hyperthyroidism and ophthalmopathy. TCR beta CDR3 regions were amplified from RNA. The primer set for the first-round RT-PCR of the TCR CDR3 was HTBI. Using its own MiXCR run on the multiplex PCR reads, TCRdb lists one record per CDR3 protein. The sample includes 300,000 to 400,000 distinct CDR3 sequences, approximately 18% seen only once; the top ten take 35% to 50%. Material for sequencing was blood. The receptors were gathered from a man aged 18 to 29 with Graves' ophthalmopathy.

Concerning this clonotype itself: One junction end does not reproduce the germline sequence, and a read error may be involved. V gene TRBV28 combines with J gene TRBJ1-1; D is possibly TRBD1 (5 bases). The germline CDR1 and CDR2 sequences are MDHEN and SYDVKM. The CDR3 has 14 amino acids. The CDR3 protein is CASSFGGMVTEAFF. The CDR3, as DNA: TGTGCCAGCAGTTTTGGGGGGATGGTGACTGAGGCTTTCTTT.

V and J are TRBV7-2 and TRBJ2-1; maybe TRBD1 (6 bases). Germline CDR1 and CDR2: SGHTA and FQGNSA. The CDR3 is made up of 15 amino acids. Trimming took off 5 bases at V and 2 bases at J, with 13 bases between the two ends. CDR3 sequence: CASSPRQDPYNEQFF. Written as DNA, the CDR3 is TGTGCCAGCAGCCCCAGACAGGACCCCTACAATGAGCAGTTCTTC.

This clonotype was observed many times. The chain employs TRBV11-3 and TRBJ2-7, with a weak D call TRBD2 (6 bases). V lost 4 bases and J 7 bases, leaving 20 bases between the germline ends. CDR1 is SGHNT and CDR2 is YENEEA in the germline V gene. This CDR3 is built from 15 residues. Here the CDR3 reads CASSSDSTPGEEQYF. In DNA, the CDR3 is TGTGCCAGCAGCTCCGACAGCACCCCGGGGGAAGAGCAGTACTTC.

The chain combines TRBV9 with TRBJ1-6, with TRBD1 identical over 7 bases. V was pared by 1 base and J by 5 bases, with 6 bases of the junction left unmatched. This CDR3 is built from 16 residues. Germline V gives CDR1 SGDLS, CDR2 YYNGEE. The CDR3 region has the DNA TGTGCCAGCAGCGTAACCGGACAGGTGGATAATTCACCCCTCCACTTT. It encodes CASSVTGQVDNSPLHF.

Only a few counts were recorded for this clonotype. This chain links TRBV18 with TRBJ1-3, with D hard to call. V lost 4 bases and J 2 bases, leaving 9 bases between the germline ends. This CDR3 region has 14 residues. CDR1 is KGHSH and CDR2 is LQKENI in the germline V gene. CDR3 sequence (DNA): TGTGCCAGCTCACGTGAGGTTACTGGAAACACCATATATTTT. It translates to CASSREVTGNTIYF.

This clonotype appeared many times. V is TRBV9 and J is TRBJ1-6, with 10 nucleotides matching TRBD1. V gave up 2 bases and J gave up 8 bases; unmatched junction bases: 1. The CDR3 sequence is 14 residues long. Germline CDR1 reads SGDLS; CDR2 reads YYNGEE. CDR3 in amino acids: CASSVTGGDSPLHF. CDR3 bases: TGTGCCAGCAGCGTGACAGGGGGCGATTCACCCCTCCACTTT. Combining the CDR3 with reference TRBV9 and TRBJ1-6 gives the whole variable domain DSGVTQTPKHLITATGQRVTLRCSPRSGDLSVYWYQQSLDQGLQFLIQYYNGEERAKGNILERFSAQQFPDLHSELNLSSLELGDSALYFCASSVTGGDSPLHFGNGTRLTVT.

This sequence joins TRBV29-1 and TRBJ1-6; unclear D gene. The V and J ends lost 5 bases and 4 bases respectively, with 6 bases between them. This CDR3 region has 12 residues. Per the germline V gene, CDR1 is SQVTM and CDR2 is ANQGSEA. For the CDR3, the DNA is TGCAGCGTTTGGCCTTATAATTCACCCCTCCACTTT. It encodes CSVWPYNSPLHF.

This clonotype was counted at least ten times. The chain is built from TRBV6-5 and TRBJ1-5; D is possibly TRBD1 (5 bases). CDR3 size: 17 residues. CDR1 is MNHEY and CDR2 is SVGAGI in the germline V gene. Trimming removed 2 bases at V and 0 bases at J, with 14 bases between. CDR3 DNA sequence: TGTGCCAGCAGTTACGGACATTTGCCCCATAGCAATCAGCCCCAGCATTTT. Translation: CASSYGHLPHSNQPQHF.